The next 10 T cell receptor beta chains were all read from a single sample in a study of blood T cell repertoires in COVID-19. Sequenced by immunoSEQ multiplex PCR; TCRdb stores in-frame clones only, minus some. The repertoire has 100,000 to 150,000 clones, 88% of them found once; the top ten carry approximately 0.81%. The sample was peripheral blood. The source is a woman between 50 and 59 years old with active or convalescent COVID-19.

The chain has TRBV5-1 and TRBJ2-5; no clear D gene. The CDR3 is 14 amino acids. In germline, CDR1 is SGHRS, CDR2 YFSETQ. V lost 5 bases and J lost 2, with 13 bases in between. DNA for the CDR3: TGCGCCAGCAGTTTCGTCCAGATACAAGAGACCCAGTACTTC. Translating it yields CASSFVQIQETQYF.

The J gene is TRBJ1-1, the V gene TRBV5-5, with D perhaps TRBD1 (5 bases). CDR1 is SGHKS and CDR2 is YYEKEE in the germline V gene (reference sequence). Between the trimmed V and J ends, which lost 4 bases and 5 bases, there was a span of 12 bases. The CDR3 totals 13 residues. The CDR3 is CASSQATETEAFF. The CDR3, as DNA: TGTGCCAGCAGCCAAGCGACAGAAACTGAAGCTTTCTTT.

The genes are TRBV10-3 and TRBJ1-2, with 10 positions matching TRBD1. Germline lookup yields CDR1 ENHRY and CDR2 SYGVKD. The length of the CDR3 is 17 residues. The V gene end was trimmed by 6 bases and the J gene end by 3 bases; junction bases not matched to a gene: 13. CDR3 DNA: TGTGCCATCAGGCCGGGACAGGGGACCCGCCGTGACTATGGCTACACCTTC. It translates to CAIRPGQGTRRDYGYTF.

This clone was seen once. V gene TRBV3-1 (or the pseudogene TRBV3-2) combines with J gene TRBJ2-5; D is perhaps TRBD1 (6 bases). The V and J ends lost 0 bases and 2 bases respectively, with 13 bases between them. This CDR3 has 16 residues. CDR1 is LGHDT, CDR2 YNNKEL, per germline (reference sequence). CDR3 in amino acids: CASSQDAGASQETQYF. The CDR3 DNA reads as TGTGCCAGCAGCCAAGACGCAGGGGCCAGTCAAGAGACCCAGTACTTC.

This clone was seen only once. This chain links TRBV11-1 with TRBJ2-1; the D gene is possibly TRBD1 (6 bases). Trimming left V 5 bases short and J 8 bases short, with 19 bases between. The germline CDR1 and CDR2 sequences are SGHAT and FQDESV (reference sequence). The CDR3 consists of 15 residues. The CDR3 region is CASSETGNRMDEQFF. DNA of the CDR3: TGTGCCAGCAGCGAAACAGGGAACCGTATGGATGAGCAGTTCTTC.

The gene calls are TRBV29-1 and TRBJ2-1, with TRBD2 matching over 14 bases. This CDR3 has 16 amino acids. J lost 9 bases, V lost 7 bases, and 14 bases had no gene match. Germline lookup yields CDR1 SQVTM and CDR2 ANQGSEA. CDR3 loop: CSATPVTSGRAGEQFF. The DNA of the CDR3 is TGCAGCGCCACCCCCGTGACTAGCGGGAGGGCAGGTGAGCAGTTCTTC.

The genes are TRBV28 and TRBJ1-5; no reliable D call. The CDR3 loop spans 12 amino acids. Germline CDR1 is MDHEN and CDR2 is SYDVKM. The germline V and J ends were trimmed by 6 bases and 3 bases, with 6 bases remaining between them. DNA of the CDR3: TGTGCCAGCAGACAGCTCAATCAGCCCCAGCATTTT. This gives the protein CASRQLNQPQHF.

The chain has TRBV30 and TRBJ2-1; tentative D call: TRBD2 (6 bases). The V end lost 0 bases, the J end lost 0 bases, and 9 bases lay between the germline ends. This CDR3 is built from 15 residues. CDR1 and CDR2 from the germline V gene are GTSNPN and SVGIG (reference sequence). The CDR3 reads CAWSVRGYSYNEQFF. DNA of the CDR3: TGTGCCTGGAGTGTTCGGGGGTACTCCTACAATGAGCAGTTCTTC.

This clone was recorded once. The genes are TRBV6-6 and TRBJ2-2; 7 bases agree with TRBD1. J gave up 5 bases and V 6 bases, and 6 bases lay outside the gene matches. The CDR3 is made up of 14 amino acids. The germline V gene encodes CDR1 MNHNY and CDR2 SVGAGI (reference sequence). This CDR3 reads CASRPDRVTGELFF. The CDR3 DNA reads as TGTGCCAGCAGACCCGACAGGGTTACCGGGGAGCTGTTTTTT.

The rearrangement links TRBV30 to TRBJ2-7; 7 bases agree with TRBD2. CDR3 length: 14 amino acids. Germline loops: CDR1 GTSNPN, CDR2 SVGIG (reference sequence). The V gene end was trimmed by 4 bases and the J gene end by 0 bases; junction bases not matched to a gene: 6. The CDR3 nucleotides read TGTGCCTGGATGGTAGCGGGCAGCTCCTACGAGCAGTACTTC. This gives the protein CAWMVAGSSYEQYF.